Given below is one T cell receptor beta chain in context. V lost 5 bases to trimming and J lost 0 bases, with 16 bases between them. The CDR3 length is 16 residues. CDR1 is LNHDA and CDR2 is SQIVND in the germline V gene (reference sequence). These data are taken from a study of T cell changes during pregnancy in multiple sclerosis. The table came from immunoSEQ multiplex PCR; TCRdb's copy has only in-frame clones and leaves some out. In the table there are about 68,000 clones, about 90% of which are singletons. The source is a female donor in good health, enrolled as a control in a pregnancy study. The genes are TRBV19 and TRBJ1-2; D perhaps matches TRBD1 (6 bases). This sample comprised peripheral blood, obtained in the second trimester of pregnancy. CDR3 DNA: TGTGCCAGTAGTTCCTCCGGGACACGGTCTAACTATGGCTACACCTTC. This codes for CASSSSGTRSNYGYTF.